Listed below are T cell receptor beta chains from one sample, sequenced in a study of blood T cell repertoires in COVID-19. Repertoires were generated with immunoSEQ multiplex PCR, while TCRdb's copy carries only in-frame clones and drops some. The profile shows under 400,000 clones, around 86% of them singletons. The sequenced sample consisted of PBMCs or T cells enriched from blood (not recorded which). The receptors were gathered from a woman aged 40-49 years with acute COVID-19. The CDR3 runs from the conserved cysteine through the conserved F or W. A D gene is named only where the DNA matches it firmly. Where a row states a size, it is once, few, many or the class of an expanded clone; other rows omit it.

CASSLGTDSPLHF | TGTGCCAGCAGCCTCGGGACAGATTCACCCCTCCACTTT | TRBV12-3/TRBV12-4 | TRBD1 | - | TRBJ1-6
CASSYGMGPGQPQHF | TGTGCCAGCAGTTACGGGATGGGGCCCGGGCAGCCCCAGCATTTT | TRBV6-5 | - | - | TRBJ1-5
CASSLYSSGTYEQYF | TGCGCCAGCAGCTTGTATTCTAGCGGGACCTACGAGCAGTACTTC | TRBV5-1 | TRBD2 | - | TRBJ2-7
CASSQDSVSMNTEAFF | TGCGCCAGCAGCCAAGATAGCGTCAGCATGAACACTGAAGCTTTCTTT | TRBV4-3 | - | - | TRBJ1-1
CASTLAGGPSGEQFF | TGTGCCAGCACACTAGCGGGGGGGCCATCGGGTGAGCAGTTCTTC | TRBV27 | TRBD2 | - | TRBJ2-1
CASSLEPGGSGNTIYF | TGTGCCAGCAGCTTGGAGCCAGGGGGTTCTGGAAACACCATATATTTT | TRBV5-4 | TRBD1 | - | TRBJ1-3
CAISPSGIETQYF | TGTGCCATCAGTCCTAGCGGAATAGAGACCCAGTACTTC | TRBV10-3 | TRBD2 | - | TRBJ2-5
CASSQVGGNQPQHF | TGTGCCAGCTCACAGGTAGGGGGCAATCAGCCCCAGCATTTT | TRBV18 | - | - | TRBJ1-5
CASSLEAVPTTQYF | TGTGCCAGCAGCTTAGAGGCGGTCCCAACGACCCAGTACTTC | TRBV7-2 | - | - | TRBJ2-5
CASSFRTGLNYGYTF | TGTGCCAGCAGCTTTAGGACAGGGTTAAACTATGGCTACACCTTC | TRBV7-2 | TRBD1 | few | TRBJ1-2
CASSLDGTGGFRSYNSPLHF | TGCGCCAGCAGCTTGGACGGGACAGGGGGCTTTCGGTCCTATAATTCACCCCTCCACTTT | TRBV5-1 | TRBD1 | - | TRBJ1-6
CASSQDYAGANNEQFF | TGCGCCAGCAGCCAAGATTACGCGGGAGCGAACAATGAGCAGTTCTTC | TRBV4-1 | TRBD2 | - | TRBJ2-1
CASSLIPLTRGGSTDTQYF | TGTGCCAGCAGTTTAATCCCGCTGACGCGGGGGGGTAGCACAGATACGCAGTATTTT | TRBV27 | TRBD2 | - | TRBJ2-3
CASSLTGGRSDTQYF | TGTGCCAGCAGCTTAACCGGGGGACGCTCAGATACGCAGTATTTT | TRBV7-3 | - | - | TRBJ2-3
CASSLEQGNYEQYF | TGTGCCAGCAGCTTAGAACAGGGAAATTACGAGCAGTACTTC | TRBV7-9 | - | - | TRBJ2-7
CASSVLAGVFYNEQFF | TGTGCCAGCAGCGTACTAGCGGGAGTTTTCTACAATGAGCAGTTCTTC | TRBV9 | TRBD2 | - | TRBJ2-1
CASSPRDRTYGYTF | TGTGCCAGCAGCCCCAGGGACAGGACCTATGGCTACACCTTC | TRBV28 | TRBD1 | - | TRBJ1-2
CASSLLGPTGGTETQYF | TGTGCCAGCAGCTTACTGGGCCCGACAGGGGGCACAGAGACCCAGTACTTC | TRBV13 | TRBD1 | - | TRBJ2-5
CASSSPLAGLAANTGELFF | TGTGCCAGCAGCTCGCCCCTGGCGGGACTAGCGGCGAACACCGGGGAGCTGTTTTTT | TRBV7-6 | TRBD2 | - | TRBJ2-2
CASSQVGGFNYGYTF | TGTGCCAGCAGCCAAGTCGGGGGTTTTAACTATGGCTACACCTTC | TRBV3-1/TRBV3-2 | - | - | TRBJ1-2
CASSQSLQAQYSNQPQHF | TGTGCCAGCAGCCAATCTTTACAGGCCCAATATAGCAATCAGCCCCAGCATTTT | TRBV4-2 | - | - | TRBJ1-5
CASSQASGGAETQYF | TGTGCCAGCAGCCAAGCTAGCGGGGGGGCCGAGACCCAGTACTTC | TRBV3-1/TRBV3-2 | TRBD2 | - | TRBJ2-5
CASSMTGQALNSPLHF | TGTGCCAGCAGTATGACGGGACAGGCCCTGAATTCACCCCTCCACTTT | TRBV27 | TRBD1 | once | TRBJ1-6
CASSEVRNRPKTPLHF | TGTGCCAGCAGTGAAGTTCGGAACAGGCCTAAAACACCCCTCCACTTT | TRBV6-4 | - | - | TRBJ1-6
CASSQLRLETQYF | TGTGCCAGCAGCCAATTGAGATTGGAGACCCAGTACTTC | TRBV14 | - | - | TRBJ2-5
CASRETGTNQPQHF | TGTGCCAGCAGGGAGACAGGTACAAATCAGCCCCAGCATTTT | TRBV25-1 | - | - | TRBJ1-5
CSVGSHVSEQFF | TGCAGCGTTGGATCCCATGTCAGTGAGCAGTTCTTC | TRBV29-1 | - | few | TRBJ2-1
CASSLGHNYGYTF | TGTGCCAGCAGCTTGGGACACAACTATGGCTACACCTTC | TRBV6-6 | - | - | TRBJ1-2
CASSPMGAEGEKLFF | TGTGCCAGCTCACCGATGGGAGCGGAGGGTGAAAAACTGTTTTTT | TRBV18 | - | - | TRBJ1-4
CSASGREGSYEQYF | TGCAGTGCTAGTGGGCGGGAGGGATCCTACGAGCAGTACTTC | TRBV20-1 | TRBD2 | - | TRBJ2-7
CASSQDRGRRGTNEKLFF | TGCGCCAGCAGCCAAGATCGCGGGAGACGCGGGACTAATGAAAAACTGTTTTTT | TRBV4-3 | - | - | TRBJ1-4